This is a list of T cell receptor beta chains from one sample in a study of T-cell memory formation after mild COVID-19. TCRdb processed the 5' RACE reads anew with MiXCR; each CDR3 protein has one entry. The table shows approximately 110,000 distinct CDR3 sequences, with roughly 20% occurring only once. Sequenced material: PBMCs or a T cell subset sorted from them (not recorded which). Receptor source: a man aged 18 to 30 who had mild COVID-19 (a few samples of this study predate the infection). Cell type and time point are not known. Each CDR3 is given with its conserved first and last residue. A D gene is named only where the DNA matches it firmly. Clone size is shown for a subset of rows, as once, few, many or a class of expanded clone.

V gene,clone size,D gene,J gene,CDR3 protein,CDR3 DNA
TRBV9,.,.,TRBJ2-7,CASSVAKSDEQYF,TGTGCCAGCAGCGTAGCAAAAAGCGACGAGCAGTACTTC
TRBV11-2,.,TRBD2,TRBJ2-7,CASSFGTSGGSTYEQYF,TGTGCCAGCAGCTTTGGGACTAGCGGGGGGTCAACCTACGAGCAGTACTTC
TRBV7-2,.,TRBD2,TRBJ2-2,CASSYRTSGGSGELFF,TGTGCCAGCAGCTACCGGACTAGCGGGGGCTCCGGGGAGCTGTTTTTT
TRBV27,.,.,TRBJ1-1,CVTNKGEGYTEAFF,TGTGTGACTAACAAAGGGGAGGGTTACACTGAAGCTTTCTTT
TRBV4-1,.,.,TRBJ1-6,CASSQGLWGGQHTLHF,TGCGCCAGCAGCCAAGGACTGTGGGGTGGGCAGCACACCCTCCACTTT
TRBV19,.,TRBD2,TRBJ2-1,CASSTEGLAGANEQFF,TGTGCCAGTAGTACGGAGGGACTAGCGGGGGCCAATGAGCAGTTCTTC
TRBV9,once,.,TRBJ1-1,CASSEGGGNTEAFF,TGTGCCAGCAGCGAAGGGGGTGGGAACACTGAAGCTTTCTTT
TRBV14,.,.,TRBJ2-5,CASSQDLYSGLQETQYF,TGTGCCAGCAGCCAAGACCTTTATAGCGGACTCCAAGAGACCCAGTACTTC
TRBV19,.,.,TRBJ2-1,CASPGQGSPAVNEQFF,TGTGCCAGCCCGGGTCAGGGGTCCCCCGCAGTCAATGAGCAGTTCTTC
TRBV12-3/TRBV12-4,.,.,TRBJ2-3,CASSSVGWDAQYF,TGTGCCAGCAGTTCCGTCGGGTGGGATGCGCAGTATTTT
TRBV7-9,.,.,TRBJ2-5,CASSLVAGHSQETQYF,TGTGCCAGCAGCTTAGTTGCGGGCCACTCCCAAGAGACCCAGTACTTC
TRBV5-6,few,.,TRBJ1-5,CASNLRGGDQPQHF,TGTGCCAGCAACCTTCGAGGGGGAGATCAGCCCCAGCATTTT
TRBV7-6,.,.,TRBJ2-7,CASSPGILWEQYF,TGTGCCAGCAGCCCGGGGATACTTTGGGAGCAGTACTTC
TRBV9,.,.,TRBJ2-1,CASSVPDSHNEQFF,TGTGCCAGCAGCGTTCCAGACTCGCACAATGAGCAGTTCTTC
TRBV28,few,TRBD1,TRBJ2-2,CASSTRTGDTGELFF,TGTGCCAGCAGTACCCGGACAGGGGACACCGGGGAGCTGTTTTTT
TRBV6-2/TRBV6-3,few,TRBD2,TRBJ2-1,CASSYSSGTYNEQFF,TGTGCCAGCAGTTACTCTAGCGGGACCTACAATGAGCAGTTCTTC